The entry that follows covers one T cell receptor (beta chain) sequence. Its specificity is not known. The data were taken from a study of cytomegalovirus exposure and HLA in healthy donors. Study-wide context: About 180 million T cells yielded 120 million or so unique TCR beta sequences, as an earlier analysis found.

Study-level results: When analyzed later, the rates of TCR association showed variation by HLA locus, with DRB1 the most and HLA-C the fewest.

PCR used 60 Vbeta primers and 13 Jbeta primers. The method was immunoSEQ multiplex PCR; TCRdb's version includes in-frame clones alone and lacks a portion of them. The sample lists about 130,000 clones, roughly 79% occurring once. This TCR came from a woman in her 50s in good health and CMV-seronegative. Source material: PBMCs.

CDR3 nucleotide sequence: TGCGCCAGCAGTCATTCCACCTACATGAGTGGGACAGGGGGCACAGATACGCAGTATTTT. Protein sequence: CASSHSTYMSGTGGTDTQYF. This chain connects TRBV23-1 to TRBJ2-3; 10 bases match TRBD1. Being an ORF, TRBV23-1 has a function that is uncertain. The CDR3 length is 20 residues. Trimming cost V 3 bases and J 1 base; bases outside gene matches: 16.